This TCR beta chain originates from a study of PD-1 blockade in classical Hodgkin lymphoma. This CDR3 is 16 amino acids long. The germline CDR1 and CDR2 sequences are SGHNT and YYREEE (reference sequence). Trimming took 3 bases from V and 5 from J; bases not matched to a gene: 8. Study observations and caveats: Newly diagnosed patients and complete responders had comparable diversity at baseline. Prior therapy or disease activity may underlie the repertoire differences, whose causes remain undefined.

The time point: cycle 4 day 1 (C4D1), after less than 7 weeks of nivolumab. Each and every patient relapsed after autologous stem cell transplantation, and patients got differing brentuximab vedotin exposure. Here immunoSEQ multiplex PCR was the method, and the copy in TCRdb shows in-frame clones only, minus some. The table records more than 90,000 clones, about three quarters of them present only once. Comment on this clone: Antigen: not known.

V gene TRBV5-4 combines with J gene TRBJ2-1; 10 nucleotides agree with TRBD2. This receptor was identified in a human donor with classical Hodgkin lymphoma. Sequences were derived from peripheral blood mononuclear cells (PBMCs), sampled before the fourth cycle of nivolumab. The chain's CDR3 is CASSWNPGLADNEQFF. CDR3 DNA sequence: TGTGCCAGCAGCTGGAACCCCGGACTAGCGGACAATGAGCAGTTCTTC.